This T cell receptor beta chain originates from a study of beta chain features in type 1 diabetes. Broader study findings: Comparison showed that naive, central memory and Treg TCRB repertoires appeared more similar among patients than among healthy donors. Across all four CD4+ subsets, people with type 1 diabetes showed modestly shorter TCRB CDR3s. Shorter templates might be favored by PCR, and equally so in patients and in controls.

The investigators reverse transcribed all of the isolated RNA, so they sequenced expressed TCRB transcripts. The data were produced by immunoSEQ multiplex PCR, yet TCRdb's version contains in-frame clones alone and is incomplete. The sample includes hundreds of thousands of clones, around 15% of them seen just once. For this clone: Its antigen remains unidentified.

In germline, CDR1 is SGHTA, CDR2 FQGNSA. The V gene lost 5 bases and the J gene lost 0 bases, with 11 bases spanning the gap. The length of the CDR3 is 16 residues. The receptor's source is a man between 18 and 29 years old with type 1 diabetes. Sequenced sample: naive CD4+ T cells from blood. This chain joins TRBV7-2 and TRBJ2-6; D may be TRBD1 (5 bases). As DNA, the CDR3 is TGTGCCAGCAGCAGGGGCCTAATCTCTGGGGCCAACGTCCTGACTTTC. It encodes CASSRGLISGANVLTF.